The 7 T cell receptor beta chains below all came from one sample that was sequenced in a study of blood T cell repertoires in COVID-19. Assay used: immunoSEQ multiplex PCR; TCRdb lists only in-frame clones, some missing. The table includes about 200,000 clones, 80% to 90% detected once. Sequenced: peripheral blood. The receptors stem from a woman aged 80 or over with acute or convalescent COVID-19.

This clone occurred a few times. V gene TRBV6-2 or TRBV6-3 combines with J gene TRBJ2-1, with D maybe TRBD1 (5 bases). V lost 5 bases, J lost 0 bases, and 11 bases lay in between. This CDR3 region has 15 residues. The V gene's germline CDR1 is MNHEY and CDR2 SVGEGT. The CDR3 loop reads CASSKGLSSYNEQFF. As DNA, the CDR3 is TGTGCCAGCAGTAAGGGGCTGAGCTCCTACAATGAGCAGTTCTTC.

This chain uses TRBV25-1 with TRBJ2-5; D perhaps matches TRBD2 (6 bases). This CDR3 spans 14 amino acids. In germline, CDR1 is MGHDK, CDR2 SYGVNS. The V end was cut by 4 bases, the J end by 3 bases, with 12 bases between. CDR3 DNA sequence: TGTGCCAGCAGTGGCCGGGACTCAGAAGAGACCCAGTACTTC. Encoded protein: CASSGRDSEETQYF. The full variable domain, in which reference TRBV25-1 and TRBJ2-5 provide the parts outside the CDR3, is EADIYQTPRYLVIGTGKKITLECSQTMGHDKMYWYQQDPGMELHLIHYSYGVNSTEKGDLSSESTVSRIRTEHFPLTLESARPSHTSQYLCASSGRDSEETQYFGPGTRLLVL.

The J gene is TRBJ2-3, the V gene TRBV7-2; 7 positions agree with TRBD1. CDR3 length equals 14 residues. V shed 6 bases and J 0 bases; nucleotides not matched to a gene: 3. Germline V CDR1 and CDR2: SGHTA, FQGNSA. The CDR3 DNA follows: TGTGCCAGCAGAGGGGGCGGTAGCACAGATACGCAGTATTTT. Protein: CASRGGGSTDTQYF.

The chain carries TRBV5-6 and TRBJ1-6; D gene uncertain. Looked up from germline, CDR1 is SGHDT and CDR2 is YYEEEE. There are 14 residues in the CDR3. The ends were cut back, 1 base at V and 9 bases at J, with 11 bases in the middle. The CDR3, as DNA: TGTGCCAGCAGCTTGCGGAGGGTAGGTTCACCCCTCCACTTT. Amino acid sequence: CASSLRRVGSPLHF.

The chain is built from TRBV19 and TRBJ2-3; D not certain. Germline CDR1 is LNHDA and CDR2 is SQIVND (reference sequence). The CDR3 sequence is 11 residues long. V dropped 5 bases and J dropped 10 bases, with 10 bases sitting between them. The CDR3 region is CASSFGWSQYF. Here the CDR3 DNA reads TGTGCCAGTAGTTTCGGGTGGTCGCAGTATTTT.

This clone turned up a few times. The chain uses TRBV19 and TRBJ1-1; maybe TRBD1 (5 bases). The CDR3 totals 13 residues. Germline V gives CDR1 LNHDA, CDR2 SQIVND (reference sequence). V dropped 7 bases and J dropped 4 bases, with 13 bases sitting between them. In DNA, the CDR3 is TGTGCCAGTAATGGCAGGGCCTTCACTGAAGCTTTCTTT. Translated, it gives CASNGRAFTEAFF.

The chain links TRBV7-2 to TRBJ2-7; 9 bases fit TRBD2. The J segment lost 3 bases and the V segment lost 5 bases, leaving 11 bases of the junction unmatched. CDR1 SGHTA and CDR2 FQGNSA come from the germline V gene. The CDR3 loop spans 16 amino acids. In DNA form, the CDR3 reads TGTGCCAGCAGCATCTCCCTTAGCGGGAGCGGCTACGAGCAGTACTTC. Its protein product is CASSISLSGSGYEQYF.